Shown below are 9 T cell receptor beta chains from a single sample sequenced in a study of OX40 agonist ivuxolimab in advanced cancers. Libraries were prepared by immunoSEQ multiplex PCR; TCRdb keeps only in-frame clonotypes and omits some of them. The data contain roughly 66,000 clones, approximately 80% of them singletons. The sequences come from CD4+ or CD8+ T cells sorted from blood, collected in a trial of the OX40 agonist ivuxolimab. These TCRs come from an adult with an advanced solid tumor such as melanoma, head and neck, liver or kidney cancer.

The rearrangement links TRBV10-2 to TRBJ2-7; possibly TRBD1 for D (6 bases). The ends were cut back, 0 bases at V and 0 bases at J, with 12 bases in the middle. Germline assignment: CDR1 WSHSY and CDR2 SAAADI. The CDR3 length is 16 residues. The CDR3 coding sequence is TGCGCCAGCAGTGAGTCTAAAGACAGGCTCTCCTACGAGCAGTACTTC. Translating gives CASSESKDRLSYEQYF.

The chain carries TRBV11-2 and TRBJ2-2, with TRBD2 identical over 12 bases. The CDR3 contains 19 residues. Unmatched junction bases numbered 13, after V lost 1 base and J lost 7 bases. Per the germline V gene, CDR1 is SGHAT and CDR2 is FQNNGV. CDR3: CASSLGRASGGARIGELFF. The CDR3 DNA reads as TGTGCCAGCAGCTTAGGTCGGGCTAGCGGGGGGGCCCGGATCGGGGAGCTGTTTTTT.

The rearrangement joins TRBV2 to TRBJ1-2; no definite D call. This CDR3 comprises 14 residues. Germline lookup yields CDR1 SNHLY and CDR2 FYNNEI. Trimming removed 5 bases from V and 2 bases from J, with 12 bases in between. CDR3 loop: CASSRPGRNYGYTF. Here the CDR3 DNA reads TGTGCCAGCAGTCGTCCTGGACGGAACTATGGCTACACCTTC.

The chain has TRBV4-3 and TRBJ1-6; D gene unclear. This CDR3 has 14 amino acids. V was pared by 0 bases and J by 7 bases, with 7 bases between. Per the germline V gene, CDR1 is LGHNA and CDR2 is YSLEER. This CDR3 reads CASSQDPRNSPLHF. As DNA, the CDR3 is TGCGCCAGCAGCCAAGATCCGAGGAATTCACCCCTCCACTTT.

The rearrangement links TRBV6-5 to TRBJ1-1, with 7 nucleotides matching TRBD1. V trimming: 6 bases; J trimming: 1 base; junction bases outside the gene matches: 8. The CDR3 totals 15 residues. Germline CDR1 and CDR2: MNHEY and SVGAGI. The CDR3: CASRLRDSRNTEAFF. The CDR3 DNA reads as TGTGCCAGCAGGTTGAGGGACAGCCGGAACACTGAAGCTTTCTTT.

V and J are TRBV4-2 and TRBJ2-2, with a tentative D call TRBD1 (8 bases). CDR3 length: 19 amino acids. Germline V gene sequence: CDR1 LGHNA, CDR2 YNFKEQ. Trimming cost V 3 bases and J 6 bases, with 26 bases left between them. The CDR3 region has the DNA TGTGCCAGCAGCCAGCCACCTGGGGGGGCAGGGGGCGTCGCCGGGGAGCTGTTTTTT. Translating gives CASSQPPGGAGGVAGELFF.

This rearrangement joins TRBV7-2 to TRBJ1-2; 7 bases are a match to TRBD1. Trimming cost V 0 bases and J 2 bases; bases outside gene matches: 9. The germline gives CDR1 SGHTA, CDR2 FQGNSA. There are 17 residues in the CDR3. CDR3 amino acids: CASSLAPGGGQNYGYTF. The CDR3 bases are TGTGCCAGCAGCTTAGCCCCTGGGGGGGGACAGAACTATGGCTACACCTTC.

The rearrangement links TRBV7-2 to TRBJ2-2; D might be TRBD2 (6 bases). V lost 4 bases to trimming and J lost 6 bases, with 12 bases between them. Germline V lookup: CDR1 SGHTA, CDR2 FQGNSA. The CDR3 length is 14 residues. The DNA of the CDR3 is TGTGCCAGCAGCTACGTTGGAGGGGCCGGGGAGCTGTTTTTT. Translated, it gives CASSYVGGAGELFF.

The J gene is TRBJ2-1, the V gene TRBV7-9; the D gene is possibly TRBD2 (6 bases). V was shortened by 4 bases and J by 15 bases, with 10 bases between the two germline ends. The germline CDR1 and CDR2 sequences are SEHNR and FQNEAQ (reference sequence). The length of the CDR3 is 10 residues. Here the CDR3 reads CASSWGLWFF. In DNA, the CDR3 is TGTGCCAGCAGCTGGGGACTGTGGTTCTTC.